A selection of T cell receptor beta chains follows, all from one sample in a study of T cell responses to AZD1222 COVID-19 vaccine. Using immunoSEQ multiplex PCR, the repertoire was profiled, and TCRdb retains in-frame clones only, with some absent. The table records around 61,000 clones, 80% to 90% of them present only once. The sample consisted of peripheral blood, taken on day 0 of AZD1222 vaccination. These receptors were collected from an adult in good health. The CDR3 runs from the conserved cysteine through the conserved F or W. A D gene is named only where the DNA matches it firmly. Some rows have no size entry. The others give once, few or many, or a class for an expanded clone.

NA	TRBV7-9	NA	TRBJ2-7	TGTGCCAGCAGCTTAGCGAGCTCCTACGAGCAGTACTTC	CASSLASSYEQYF
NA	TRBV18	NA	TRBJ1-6	TGTGCCAGCTCACCAGCGGGCGGGTCACCCCTCCACTTT	CASSPAGGSPLHF
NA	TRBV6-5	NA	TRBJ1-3	TGTGCCAGCAGTCTGGGTTCTGGAAACACCATATATTTT	CASSLGSGNTIYF
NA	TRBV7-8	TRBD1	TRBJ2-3	TGTGCCAGCAGCTTACCGGGACAGGGCTACACAGATACGCAGTATTTT	CASSLPGQGYTDTQYF
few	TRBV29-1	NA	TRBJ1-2	TGCAGCGTTGAGAAGGGGAATGGCTACACCTTC	CSVEKGNGYTF
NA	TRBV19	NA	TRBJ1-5	TGTGCCAGTAGGCCGGGAACTCGTCAGCCCCAGCATTTT	CASRPGTRQPQHF
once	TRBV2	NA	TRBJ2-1	TGTGCCAGCCTAGTGGGACTCTACAATGAGCAGTTCTTC	CASLVGLYNEQFF
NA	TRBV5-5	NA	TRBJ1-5	TGTGCCAGCAGCCTTATGGGGGGAAGGAGCAATCAGCCCCAGCATTTT	CASSLMGGRSNQPQHF
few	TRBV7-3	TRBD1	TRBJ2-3	TGTGCCAGCAGCTTTACAGGGGGCGTGGATACGCAGTATTTT	CASSFTGGVDTQYF
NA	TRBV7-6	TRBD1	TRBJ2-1	TGTGCCAGCAGCCCATACCACAGGGGCACGGGCAATGAGCAGTTCTTC	CASSPYHRGTGNEQFF
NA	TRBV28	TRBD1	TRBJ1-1	TGTGCCAGCAGTCCGGGGACAGAGAACACTGAAGCTTTCTTT	CASSPGTENTEAFF
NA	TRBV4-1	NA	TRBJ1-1	TGCGCCAGCAGCCTAATCGGGGGGAACACTGAAGCTTTCTTT	CASSLIGGNTEAFF
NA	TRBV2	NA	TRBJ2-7	TGTGCCAGCAATTTGGGCCCAGGGGAGCAGTACTTC	CASNLGPGEQYF
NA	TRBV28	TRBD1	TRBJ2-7	TGTGCCAGCAGTTTGCCAGGGGACAGTACTTACTCCTACGAGCAGTACTTC	CASSLPGDSTYSYEQYF
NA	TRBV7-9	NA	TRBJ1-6	TGTGCCAGCAGCCCCCGATCCTATAATTCACCCCTCCACTTT	CASSPRSYNSPLHF
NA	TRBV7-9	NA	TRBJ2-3	TGTGCCAGCAGCCAAGGCCGGGGGGCGGGGGATACGCAGTATTTT	CASSQGRGAGDTQYF
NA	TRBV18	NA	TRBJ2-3	TGTGCCAGCTCACCCGAAGGAGATACGCAGTATTTT	CASSPEGDTQYF
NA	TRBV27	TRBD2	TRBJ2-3	TGTGCCAGCAGTACCCCCGGGACTAGCGGGGGGCGAGATACGCAGTATTTT	CASSTPGTSGGRDTQYF
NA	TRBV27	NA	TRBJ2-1	TGTGCCAGCAGAGGGGAGTACTACAATGAGCAGTTCTTC	CASRGEYYNEQFF
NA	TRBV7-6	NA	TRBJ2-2	TGTGCCAGCAGCTTAGCCCAGTCTTTGAGCGGGGAGCTGTTTTTT	CASSLAQSLSGELFF
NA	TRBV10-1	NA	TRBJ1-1	TGCGCCAGCAGTGAAGACCCGAGGACTGAAGCTTTCTTT	CASSEDPRTEAFF
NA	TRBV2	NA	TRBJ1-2	TGTGCCAGCAGTGAAGCGCTCCGATCCTATGGCTACACCTTC	CASSEALRSYGYTF
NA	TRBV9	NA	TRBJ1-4	TGTGCCAGCAGCGGCCGGAGGGGGATCGAAGAAAAACTGTTTTTT	CASSGRRGIEEKLFF
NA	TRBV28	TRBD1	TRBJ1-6	TGTGCCAGCGGTTACAGGGGTACCCCCCTCCACTTT	CASGYRGTPLHF
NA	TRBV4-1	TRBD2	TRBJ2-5	TGCGCCAGCAGCCAAGATCCCCTGACTAGCGGGGGGGCTAGAAGGGAGACCCAGTACTTC	CASSQDPLTSGGARRETQYF
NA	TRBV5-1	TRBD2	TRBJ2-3	TGCGCCAGCAGCTCCCCCCCGAGCGGGAGGGGTGCCACTCCGTATTTT	CASSSPPSGRGATPYF
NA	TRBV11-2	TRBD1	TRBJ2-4	TGTGCCAGCAGCTCCTTTCAGGGGGAGAACATTCAGTACTTC	CASSSFQGENIQYF
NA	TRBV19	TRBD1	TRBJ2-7	TGTGCCAGTAGCGGAGAAAGGGGGCCGGTAACCTACGAGCAGTACTTC	CASSGERGPVTYEQYF
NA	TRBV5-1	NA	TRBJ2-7	TGCGCCAGCAGTGGGGGCGCAACCTACGAGCAGTACTTC	CASSGGATYEQYF
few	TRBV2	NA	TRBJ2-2	TGTGCCAGCAGCACCCCCCCCGGGGAGCTGTTTTTT	CASSTPPGELFF
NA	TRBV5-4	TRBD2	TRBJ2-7	TGTGCCAGCAGCTTGTCTAGCGGGGGAAAGCAGTACTTC	CASSLSSGGKQYF
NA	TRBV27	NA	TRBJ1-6	TGTGCCAGCAGTTTATGGTTCGCGTCTCTTAATTCACCCCTCCACTTT	CASSLWFASLNSPLHF
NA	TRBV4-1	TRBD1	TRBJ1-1	TGCGCCAGCAGCCAAAGACAGGGGGCGAACACTGAAGCTTTCTTT	CASSQRQGANTEAFF
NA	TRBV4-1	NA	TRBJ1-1	TGCGCCAGCAGCCAAGAGACCCGGGGGACTGCTTTCTTT	CASSQETRGTAFF
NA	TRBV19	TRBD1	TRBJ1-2	TGTGCCAGTAGTATCCAGGACGTAGGACAGGGGGAAGGCTACACCTTC	CASSIQDVGQGEGYTF
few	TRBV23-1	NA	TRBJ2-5	TGCGCCAGCAGTCTTGGTCGCCTCCTTCTGAGGGAGAGCCAAGAGACCCAGTACTTC	CASSLGRLLLRESQETQYF
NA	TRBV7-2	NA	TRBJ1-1	TGTGCCAGCAGCAAAGACACTGAAGCTTTCTTT	CASSKDTEAFF
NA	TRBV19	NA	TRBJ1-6	TGTGCCAGTAGTATTGATACACCGTCGCCCCTCCACTTT	CASSIDTPSPLHF
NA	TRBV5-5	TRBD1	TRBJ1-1	TGTGCCAGCAGCTGGAGGGGTAAACAGGGGGCGGACACTGAAGCTTTCTTT	CASSWRGKQGADTEAFF
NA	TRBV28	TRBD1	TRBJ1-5	TGTGCCAGCAGTTTACGCAGGGGGCGCGGTCAGCCCCAGCATTTT	CASSLRRGRGQPQHF
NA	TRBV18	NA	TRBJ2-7	TGTGCCAGCTCACCACCGCGGAGGGACGAGCAGTACTTC	CASSPPRRDEQYF
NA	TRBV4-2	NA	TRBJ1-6	TGTGCCAGCAGCCAAGATGAGGATGGCTCCTATAATTCACCCCTCCACTTT	CASSQDEDGSYNSPLHF
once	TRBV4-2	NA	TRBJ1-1	TGTGCCAGCAGCCAAGATGTAGGGAACACTGAAGCTTTCTTT	CASSQDVGNTEAFF
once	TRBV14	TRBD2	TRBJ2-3	TGTGCCAGCAGCCAACGCACTAGCGGGGGGCCGACTAGCACAGATACGCAGTATTTT	CASSQRTSGGPTSTDTQYF
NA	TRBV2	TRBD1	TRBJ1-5	TGTGCCAGCGTGCTGGACAGGAATAGCAATCAGCCCCAGCATTTT	CASVLDRNSNQPQHF
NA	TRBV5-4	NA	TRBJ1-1	TGTGCCAGCAGCGACAGCATGAACACTGAAGCTTTCTTT	CASSDSMNTEAFF
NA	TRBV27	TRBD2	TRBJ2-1	TGTGCCAGCAGCAGGCTCTTGACTAGCGGTGACAATGAGCAGTTCTTC	CASSRLLTSGDNEQFF
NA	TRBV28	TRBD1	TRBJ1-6	TGTGCCATAGGGACAGGGGGCATTTCACCCCTCCACTTT	CAIGTGGISPLHF
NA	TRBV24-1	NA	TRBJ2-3	TGTGCCACCAGTGATTTCCGGGGGACTAGCACAGATACGCAGTATTTT	CATSDFRGTSTDTQYF
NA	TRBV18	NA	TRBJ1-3	TGTGCCAGCTCACCACCGGTGATGGTCAACTCTGGAAACACCATATATTTT	CASSPPVMVNSGNTIYF
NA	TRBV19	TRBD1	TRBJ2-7	TGTGCCAGTAGTATTGGTCGGACAGGGGGACTTTACGAGCAGTACTTC	CASSIGRTGGLYEQYF
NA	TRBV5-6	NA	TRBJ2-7	TGTGCCAGCAGCCTGGACAGCGCTGGCTACGAGCAGTACTTC	CASSLDSAGYEQYF